This is a list of T cell receptor beta chains from one sample in a study of cytotoxic CD8 clonotypes in ibrutinib-treated CLL. Sequencing used immunoSEQ multiplex PCR; TCRdb keeps in-frame clones, though not all of them. This table has about 140,000 clones, 75% to 80% appearing once. The sample was PBMCs, taken after 24 months of ibrutinib treatment. These receptors were taken from a human donor with chronic lymphocytic leukemia. Each CDR3 is given with its conserved first and last residue. Fields, in order: D gene, J gene, V gene, clone size, CDR3 DNA, CDR3 protein. The D gene is left open where the match is weak. Where a row states a size, it is once, few, many or the class of an expanded clone; other rows omit it.

TRBD2	TRBJ2-5	TRBV27	-	TGTGCCAGCAGTTTACTCGGTAGCGGGGGGCAGACCCAGTACTTC	CASSLLGSGGQTQYF
-	TRBJ2-4	TRBV14	-	TGTGCCAGCAGCCAAGCCCTCAGGGACATTCAGTACTTC	CASSQALRDIQYF
-	TRBJ1-5	TRBV6-5	many	TGTGCCAGCATGAGGGGCGCCAGCAATCAGCCCCAGCATTTT	CASMRGASNQPQHF
TRBD2	TRBJ2-2	TRBV28	-	TGTGCCAGCAGTTTTGTGCTGGGAGGGGTGGCCGGGGAGCTGTTTTTT	CASSFVLGGVAGELFF
TRBD1	TRBJ2-7	TRBV5-6	-	TGTGCCAGCAGACAGGGGGGAAGGTACGAGCAGTACTTC	CASRQGGRYEQYF
-	TRBJ1-1	TRBV6-5	-	TGTGCCAGCAGTTACTCGTGGGGGAACACTGAAGCTTTCTTT	CASSYSWGNTEAFF
-	TRBJ2-1	TRBV27	-	TGTGCCAGCAGTCTCCGGCCCCCCTCCTACAATGAGCAGTTCTTC	CASSLRPPSYNEQFF
-	TRBJ1-3	TRBV27	-	TGTGCCAGCAGTCCCCGGGGTCGGACTGGAAACACCATATATTTT	CASSPRGRTGNTIYF
-	TRBJ2-1	TRBV21-1	-	TGTGCCAGCAGCCGCCGACAGGGCCCCTCTGGCTACAATGAGCAGTTCTTC	CASSRRQGPSGYNEQFF
TRBD2	TRBJ2-1	TRBV7-3	-	TGTGCCAGCAGCCCGGGACTAGTGTCCAATGAGCAGTTCTTC	CASSPGLVSNEQFF
TRBD2	TRBJ2-3	TRBV27	-	TGTGCCAGCAGTCCCTGGACTAGCGGGAGTGCAGATACGCAGTATTTT	CASSPWTSGSADTQYF
-	TRBJ2-5	TRBV7-9	-	TGTGCCAGCAGCTTATATCAGGACCAAGAGACCCAGTACTTC	CASSLYQDQETQYF
TRBD1	TRBJ2-3	TRBV10-3	-	TGTGCCATCAGTGGGACAGGGCAAAGTTCAGATACGCAGTATTTT	CAISGTGQSSDTQYF
TRBD1	TRBJ1-2	TRBV7-9	-	TGTGCCAGCAGCTCCCCGGGACAGGGGTGGAACTATGGCTACACCTTC	CASSSPGQGWNYGYTF
-	TRBJ1-2	TRBV25-1	-	TGTGCCAGCAGGGACTCGGGGGCAGGCTATGGCTACACCTTC	CASRDSGAGYGYTF
-	TRBJ2-1	TRBV19	-	TGTGCCAGTAGTATAGGGGTACGGGGAAATGAGCAGTTCTTC	CASSIGVRGNEQFF
TRBD1	TRBJ2-4	TRBV2	-	TGTGCCAGCAGTGAAGAACCTTGGCAGGGGGAGTACTTC	CASSEEPWQGEYF
-	TRBJ1-4	TRBV7-9	-	TGTGCCAGCAGCTTAGGTGGGCAGGGGAATGAAAAACTGTTTTTT	CASSLGGQGNEKLFF
TRBD1	TRBJ1-3	TRBV7-9	-	TGTGCCAGCAGACCCACGACAGGGGCTGGAAACACCATATATTTT	CASRPTTGAGNTIYF
-	TRBJ2-7	TRBV4-2	-	TGTGCCAGCAGCCAAGATTATCGGGGGCACCCGGGCTTC	CASSQDYRGHPGF
-	TRBJ2-7	TRBV28	once	TGTGCCAGCAGTCCCCATGGGTCCGGGCTCGGGGAGCAGTACTTC	CASSPHGSGLGEQYF
-	TRBJ2-7	TRBV7-9	-	TGTGCCAGCAGCCCGAGGCCGGATTCTATCTACGAGCAGTACTTC	CASSPRPDSIYEQYF
-	TRBJ2-3	TRBV18	-	TGTGCCAGCTCACCAGAGGGTAGCACAGATACGCAGTATTTT	CASSPEGSTDTQYF
-	TRBJ1-1	TRBV6-6	-	TGTGCCAGCAGTTACACCCAGAACACTGAAGCTTTCTTT	CASSYTQNTEAFF
-	TRBJ2-5	TRBV7-2	-	TGTGCCAGCAGCCCCCAAGGGGGGTCCGCTGAGTACTTC	CASSPQGGSAEYF
-	TRBJ1-5	TRBV10-3	-	TGTGCCATCAGCCCCGGGGGGGGACCCTTTCGGCATTTT	CAISPGGGPFRHF
TRBD2	TRBJ2-7	TRBV18	-	TGTGCCAGCTCGCCCTCGGCGGGAGGGTACGAGCAGTACTTC	CASSPSAGGYEQYF
-	TRBJ2-3	TRBV4-2	-	TGTGCCAGCAGCCAAATGCTTGGCGAGAGCACAGATACGCAGTATTTT	CASSQMLGESTDTQYF
-	TRBJ2-3	TRBV19	-	TGTGCCAGTAGTATTAACCGGGCCGGGGTAGATACGCAGTATTTT	CASSINRAGVDTQYF
-	TRBJ1-2	TRBV28	once	TGTGCCAGCAGTTTTGGAGGGGACGGCTACACCTTC	CASSFGGDGYTF
-	TRBJ2-5	TRBV30	-	TGTGCCTGGACCCCCCGGGGGGAGACCCAGTACTTC	CAWTPRGETQYF
-	TRBJ2-3	TRBV14	-	TGTGCCAGCAGCCAAGATGTAATGGGGTGGGGCACAGATACGCAGTATTTT	CASSQDVMGWGTDTQYF
-	TRBJ2-3	TRBV6-6	few	TGTGCCAGCAGCTCAGGGTTCGGACTGTATTTT	CASSSGFGLYF
-	TRBJ2-7	TRBV27	-	TGTGCCAGCGGACCCCCCCAGGCAGGGACCGAGCAGTACTTC	CASGPPQAGTEQYF
TRBD2	TRBJ2-1	TRBV10-3	-	TGTGCCATCAGTACCCCGGAGCGGGGCTCCAGCTCCTACAATGAGCAGTTCTTC	CAISTPERGSSSYNEQFF
-	TRBJ2-5	TRBV6-1	-	TGTGCCAGCAGTGTCGTGTGGGGGGAGACCCAGTACTTC	CASSVVWGETQYF
-	TRBJ2-7	TRBV28	-	TGTGCCAGCAGTTCGGCCTACGAGCAGTACTTC	CASSSAYEQYF
-	TRBJ1-5	TRBV6-1	few	TGTGCCAGCAGTGAACCCCGCTGGGTTAGGCAGCCCCAGCATTTT	CASSEPRWVRQPQHF
-	TRBJ1-1	TRBV29-1	few	TGCAGCGCTATCAGGTTGAACACTGAAGCTTTCTTT	CSAIRLNTEAFF
TRBD2	TRBJ2-7	TRBV6-5	-	TGTGCCAGCAGTCCCCGGGAGGTGCAGTACTTC	CASSPREVQYF
-	TRBJ1-6	TRBV5-6	-	TGTGCCAGCAGCAAAGGCTCCTATAATTCACCCCTCCACTTT	CASSKGSYNSPLHF
-	TRBJ2-5	TRBV18	-	TGTGCCAGCTCACCAGAGGTACGCCAAGAGACCCAGTACTTC	CASSPEVRQETQYF
-	TRBJ1-5	TRBV16	-	TGTGCCAGCAGCCAATCGCCCGGGGGGTTGGGTCAGCCCCAGCATTTT	CASSQSPGGLGQPQHF
-	TRBJ2-3	TRBV7-6	-	TGTGCCAGCAGCTTAAGTGGGGGAGATACGCAGTATTTT	CASSLSGGDTQYF
-	TRBJ2-7	TRBV7-9	-	TGTGCCAGCAGCTTTGGGGGGGGCAGGGGGCGCGAGCAGTACTTC	CASSFGGGRGREQYF
-	TRBJ2-3	TRBV10-3	once	TGTGCCATCAGTGAGGGGGCAGATACGCAGTATTTT	CAISEGADTQYF
-	TRBJ2-7	TRBV5-8	-	TGTGCCAGCAGCCCCCGGCGGTACGGATACGAGCAGTACTTC	CASSPRRYGYEQYF
-	TRBJ1-2	TRBV18	-	TGTGCCAGCTCACCACCAGACTATGGCTACACCTTC	CASSPPDYGYTF
-	TRBJ1-2	TRBV7-9	-	TGTGCCAGCAGCCCCCGGGGGGGGCGGGCCTATGGCTACACCTTC	CASSPRGGRAYGYTF
-	TRBJ2-3	TRBV27	-	TGTGCCAGCAGTTTATTAGGGACAACGCTATACACAGATACGCAGTATTTT	CASSLLGTTLYTDTQYF
-	TRBJ2-6	TRBV5-6	-	TGTGCCAGCAGCTTCCCAGGGCGTGGGGCCAACGTCCTGACTTTC	CASSFPGRGANVLTF